The table lists the clone carrying this T cell receptor beta chain with a count of one. Authors' methods: Amplified reference gene primers provided the basis for estimating nucleated cell counts. Produced via immunoSEQ multiplex PCR; TCRdb's table is partial and in-frame only. That table furnishes V, J and clone size, whereas the DNA furnished D and trimming. The sample holds some 130,000 clones, roughly 78% seen once. The sample comes from a study of blood T cell repertoires in COVID-19. Study at large: The origin of the acute and convalescent COVID-19 samples was the United States, Italy and Spain.

Germline V gives CDR1 KGHDR, CDR2 SFDVKD. After removal of 2 bases from V and 4 bases from J, the junction contained 7 bases not matched to a gene. The CDR3 totals 16 residues. The origin of this receptor is a man aged 55 to 70 with acute or convalescent COVID-19. This sequence joins TRBV24-1 and TRBJ2-1, with 7 bases lining up with TRBD2. The specimen was peripheral blood. In DNA, the CDR3 is TGTGCCACCAGTGATTCCGGGACTAATTTATACAATGAGCAGTTCTTC. Translating gives CATSDSGTNLYNEQFF.